This TCR beta chain was documented in a study of Ad26.COV2.S vaccination and SARS-CoV-2 variants. Points from the study as a whole: Vaccinated individuals (as opposed to placebo recipients) had higher spike-specific TCR breadth.

Regarding treatment: roughly 19 received Ad26.COV2.S at low or high dose, single or two shots; 5 received placebo; per-sample allocation not given. Material that was analyzed had been drawn on day 63 after the first vaccine or placebo injection. On this clone itself: Its target is not known.

Only in-frame clones appear in the TCRdb table, and some are missing; sequencing was by immunoSEQ multiplex PCR. Of a few hundred thousand clones listed, approximately 88% are singletons. The sequencing used peripheral blood, collected in a trial of Ad26.COV2.S vaccine versus placebo. The TCR originated in a person aged 18-65 years who received the Ad26.COV2.S COVID-19 vaccine or a placebo.

The CDR3 DNA follows: TGTGCCAGCAGTGACGCCGGGGGGGCAACAGATACGCAGTATTTT. Its protein is CASSDAGGATDTQYF. This chain connects TRBV6-4 to TRBJ2-3, with 8 bases fitting TRBD2. CDR1 and CDR2 from the germline V gene are MRHNA and SNTAGT. Germline trimming cut 2 bases from V and 3 bases from J; bases unmatched to any gene: 4. The CDR3 loop spans 15 amino acids.